This T cell receptor (beta chain) was identified during a study of cytomegalovirus exposure and HLA in healthy donors. On the study more broadly: Of about 400 genotyped donors, about 80% clustered with self-reported Caucasian donors. Study-wide results and caveats: Reportedly, cytomegalovirus status was diagnosed with high sensitivity and specificity.

PCR primers comprised 60 Vbeta and 13 Jbeta primers. Some clones are missing from TCRdb's copy, which holds only in-frame ones; the method was immunoSEQ multiplex PCR. The specimen's table records 60,000 or so clones. The CDR3 totals 14 residues. CDR1 is KGHSH, CDR2 LQKENI, per germline. Trimming took 3 bases from V and 10 from J; bases not matched to a gene: 11. On this clone: Its antigen is still unknown.

The receptor was isolated from a woman younger than 35 in good health and CMV-seronegative. The sequencing input was PBMCs. The rearrangement links TRBV18 to TRBJ1-1, with TRBD1 matching over 7 bases. CDR3 sequence (DNA): TGTGCCAGCTCACCTCCGATGCCGACAGGGTCAGCTTTCTTT. Translated, it gives CASSPPMPTGSAFF.